The 26 T cell receptor beta chains given below trace back to one sample, sequenced in a study of technical replicates of blood from a few donors. The protocol was immunoSEQ multiplex PCR, while the TCRdb copy is restricted to in-frame clones and leaves out a portion. The data contain 75,000 to 90,000 clones, 90% to 95% of them seen just once; the ten biggest clones take up roughly 0.23%. The sequenced sample was T cells isolated from PBMCs. The receptors originated from a human donor in good health.

The rearrangement links TRBV19 to TRBJ2-3; a possible D gene is TRBD2 (6 bases). CDR3 length: 16 residues. V lost 3 bases to trimming and J lost 0 bases, with 13 bases between them. Germline V lookup: CDR1 LNHDA, CDR2 SQIVND (reference sequence). In DNA form, the CDR3 reads TGTGCCAGTAGTATCACTGAGGCGGGGAGCACAGATACGCAGTATTTT. It is translated as CASSITEAGSTDTQYF.

The J gene is TRBJ1-1, the V gene TRBV6-5, with D uncertain. The V end lost 0 bases, the J end lost 5 bases, and 7 bases lay between the germline ends. CDR1 is MNHEY, CDR2 SVGAGI, per germline. The CDR3 consists of 13 residues. CDR3 sequence reads: CASSYSPGTEAFF. CDR3 bases: TGTGCCAGCAGTTACTCTCCGGGAACTGAAGCTTTCTTT.

This clone was seen a handful of times. This rearrangement joins TRBV6-1 to TRBJ1-2; the D is unclear. Looked up from germline, CDR1 is MNHNS and CDR2 is SASEGT. Trimming removed 2 bases at V and 4 bases at J, with 11 bases between. The CDR3 contains 14 residues. CDR3: CASSEFAVPYGYTF. The CDR3 bases are TGTGCCAGCAGTGAATTCGCGGTCCCCTATGGCTACACCTTC.

The chain combines TRBV11-3 with TRBJ1-2; 7 positions agree with TRBD1. CDR1 and CDR2 (germline): SGHNT, YENEEA. The CDR3 consists of 13 residues. Unmatched junction bases numbered 7, after V lost 4 bases and J lost 8 bases. For the CDR3, the DNA is TGTGCCAGCAGCTCTCCGACAGGGTGGGGCTACACCTTC. This encodes CASSSPTGWGYTF.

The chain joins TRBV4-1 to TRBJ2-7; 10 nucleotides agree with TRBD1. Germline values: CDR1 MGHRA, CDR2 YSYEKL. The CDR3 runs 15 residues. The trim removed 4 bases at V and 4 bases at J, leaving 7 bases unmatched. CDR3 coding DNA: TGCGCCAGCAGCCGAGGGACAGGGGTTACTTACGAGCAGTACTTC. It encodes CASSRGTGVTYEQYF.

The V call is TRBV28, the J call TRBJ1-3, with 11 bases identical to TRBD1. The CDR3 length is 14 residues. Germline V gene data show CDR1 as MDHEN and CDR2 as SYDVKM. V was clipped by 6 bases and J by 2 bases; unmatched bases: 0. CDR3 DNA sequence: TGTGCCAGCAGGGGACAGGGGGCTGGAAACACCATATATTTT. Its translation: CASRGQGAGNTIYF.

The chain couples TRBV2 to TRBJ2-7; 8 nucleotides agree with TRBD2. Germline loops: CDR1 SNHLY, CDR2 FYNNEI. The CDR3 sequence is 14 residues long. After removal of 7 bases from V and 4 bases from J, the junction contained 9 bases not matched to a gene. The CDR3 reads CASITGGGEYEQYF. The CDR3 DNA sequence: TGTGCCAGCATAACGGGAGGGGGAGAGTACGAGCAGTACTTC.

This chain joins TRBV28 and TRBJ2-5; the D is unclear. This CDR3 is 17 amino acids long. Germline assignment: CDR1 MDHEN and CDR2 SYDVKM. V lost 2 bases to trimming and J lost 0 bases, with 16 bases between them. The DNA of the CDR3 is TGTGCCAGCAGTTTAGGTGGTGCAGCGAGTTACCAAGAGACCCAGTACTTC. It yields the protein CASSLGGAASYQETQYF.

V usage is TRBV6-1 and J usage is TRBJ2-3; D gene ambiguous. This CDR3 has 15 residues. Between the trimmed V and J ends, which lost 4 bases and 2 bases, there was a span of 13 bases. Germline CDR1 is MNHNS and CDR2 is SASEGT. CDR3 in DNA: TGTGCCAGCAGTGGCCCCCCCGGGTCCACAGATACGCAGTATTTT. It specifies CASSGPPGSTDTQYF.

This chain uses TRBV28 with TRBJ1-1, with D perhaps matching TRBD1 (6 bases). Germline V gene lookup returns CDR1 MDHEN and CDR2 SYDVKM. V was pared by 6 bases and J by 4 bases, with 18 bases between. The CDR3 covers 15 residues. CDR3 bases: TGTGCCAGCAGGGAACAACAGGGCCGTGGCACTGAAGCTTTCTTT. It yields the protein CASREQQGRGTEAFF.

The chain links TRBV2 to TRBJ2-3; 8 nucleotides align to TRBD2. The germline CDR1 and CDR2 sequences are SNHLY and FYNNEI. Unmatched junction bases numbered 10, after V lost 3 bases and J lost 2 bases. The CDR3 has 17 residues. The CDR3 DNA is TGTGCCAGCAGTGAGTTCTCCGGCGGGGGGACCACAGATACGCAGTATTTT. This encodes CASSEFSGGGTTDTQYF. The full variable domain, its missing parts supplied by reference TRBV2 and TRBJ2-3, is EPEVTQTPSHQVTQMGQEVILRCVPISNHLYFYWYRQILGQKVEFLVSFYNNEISEKSEIFDDQFSVERPDGSNFTLKIRSTKLEDSAMYFCASSEFSGGGTTDTQYFGPGTRLTVL.

The chain is built from TRBV4-1 and TRBJ2-3; D perhaps matches TRBD1 (5 bases). The CDR3 consists of 17 residues. Germline CDR1 and CDR2: MGHRA and YSYEKL. Trimming left V 2 bases short and J 6 bases short, with 21 bases between. CDR3 nucleotide sequence: TGCGCCAGCAGCCAAAGTGGGGTCGGACACTACACCGATACGCAGTATTTT. It encodes CASSQSGVGHYTDTQYF.

The rearrangement uses TRBV18 and TRBJ2-7; 7 bases line up with TRBD1. Germline loops: CDR1 KGHSH, CDR2 LQKENI. V lost 3 bases, J lost 4 bases, and 3 bases stayed unmatched. The length of the CDR3 is 13 residues. The CDR3 spells CASSPGTDYEQYF. The CDR3 nucleotides are TGTGCCAGCTCACCCGGGACAGATTACGAGCAGTACTTC.

A single count supports this clone. J is TRBJ2-5 and V is TRBV5-4; D unresolved. The CDR3 sequence is 15 residues long. The germline gives CDR1 SGHNT, CDR2 YYREEE (reference sequence). V lost 2 bases to trimming and J lost 2 bases, with 13 bases between them. As DNA, the CDR3 is TGTGCCAGCAGCTTTGTTGCGGAGATGCAAGAGACCCAGTACTTC. It specifies CASSFVAEMQETQYF. Full variable domain (rest looked up from reference TRBV5-4 and TRBJ2-5): ETGVTQSPTHLIKTRGQQVTLRCSSQSGHNTVSWYQQALGQGPQFIFQYYREEENGRGNFPPRFSGLQFPNYSSELNVNALELDDSALYLCASSFVAEMQETQYFGPGTRLLVL.

The chain combines TRBV19 with TRBJ1-2, with D possibly matching TRBD1 (5 bases). Trimming took 5 bases from V and 7 from J, leaving 11 bases between them. CDR3 length equals 12 residues. Germline V CDR1 and CDR2: LNHDA, SQIVND (reference sequence). The CDR3 nucleotides are TGTGCCAGTAGTGTACCGACAGCTGGCTACACCTTC. It codes for CASSVPTAGYTF.

The chain employs TRBV29-1 and TRBJ2-2, with D maybe TRBD2 (6 bases). Germline V gene lookup returns CDR1 SQVTM and CDR2 ANQGSEA. With 2 bases removed from V and 5 bases from J, the gap between germline ends came to 15 bases. This CDR3 contains 15 residues. CDR3 bases: TGCAGCGTTGAAACGCCTAAGGGAGGAACCGGGGAGCTGTTTTTT. It is translated as CSVETPKGGTGELFF.

This chain connects TRBV10-1 to TRBJ2-6; 7 bases agree with TRBD1. Germline lookup yields CDR1 WNHNN and CDR2 SYGVQD (reference sequence). The CDR3 spans 16 residues. Losses at the gene ends were 3 bases for V and 1 base for J; bases not matched to a gene: 3. This chain's CDR3 is CASSDQQGSGANVLTF. In nucleotides, the CDR3 is TGCGCCAGCAGTGACCAACAGGGGTCTGGGGCCAACGTCCTGACTTTC.

This clone was found once. The rearrangement links TRBV5-1 to TRBJ2-7; weak D call: TRBD1 (6 bases). Trimming took off 0 bases at V and 5 bases at J, with 15 bases between the two ends. The germline V gene has CDR1 SGHRS and CDR2 YFSETQ. The CDR3 consists of 15 residues. The DNA of the CDR3 is TGCGCCAGCAGCTTGGGGGTGACAGGTGTCGACGAGCAGTACTTC. Its protein product is CASSLGVTGVDEQYF.

The chain carries TRBV5-1 and TRBJ1-2, with D unclear. The V gene's germline CDR1 is SGHRS and CDR2 YFSETQ. This CDR3 comprises 14 residues. V lost 1 base and J lost 4, with 11 bases in between. This CDR3 reads CASSLFTTTYGYTF. The CDR3 coding sequence is TGCGCCAGCAGCTTGTTTACAACCACCTATGGCTACACCTTC.

V gene TRBV28 combines with J gene TRBJ1-2; D unresolved. The germline V gene has CDR1 MDHEN and CDR2 SYDVKM. The CDR3 totals 13 residues. V was shortened by 4 bases and J by 0 bases, with 6 bases between the two germline ends. DNA for the CDR3: TGTGCCAGCAGTTACACAGCTAACTATGGCTACACCTTC. Amino acid sequence: CASSYTANYGYTF.

The chain is built from TRBV6-1 and TRBJ2-2; 10 nucleotides line up with TRBD1. The ends lost 6 bases at V and 8 bases at J; junction bases unmatched: 9. The CDR3 extends over 15 amino acids. Germline values: CDR1 MNHNS, CDR2 SASEGT. Here the CDR3 DNA reads TGTGCCAGCAGAGGACAGGGGGGCTATGCGGGGGAGCTGTTTTTT. Amino acid sequence: CASRGQGGYAGELFF.

This clone was observed a single time. The gene calls are TRBV9 and TRBJ2-5; 8 positions match TRBD2. The J segment lost 2 bases and the V segment lost 3 bases, leaving 6 bases of the junction unmatched. In germline, CDR1 is SGDLS, CDR2 YYNGEE. CDR3 size: 15 residues. The CDR3 loop reads CASSATQRGQETQYF. The CDR3 DNA sequence: TGTGCCAGCAGCGCCACTCAGCGGGGGCAAGAGACCCAGTACTTC.

In DNA form, the CDR3 reads TGTGCCAGCAGCTTGAAGCCGGGGGGGCCCCCCGGGAACATTCAGTACTTC. Its protein product is CASSLKPGGPPGNIQYF. The chain recombines TRBV5-4 with TRBJ2-4, with 8 positions matching TRBD2. The CDR3 extends over 17 amino acids. Trimming at V came to 1 base and at J to 7 bases, leaving 13 bases not matched to a gene. Germline V gene sequence: CDR1 SGHNT, CDR2 YYREEE (reference sequence).

This chain uses TRBV4-1 with TRBJ2-7; 9 bases are shared with TRBD1. The trim removed 3 bases at V and 6 bases at J, leaving 9 bases unmatched. Germline V CDR1 and CDR2: MGHRA, YSYEKL. The CDR3 totals 15 residues. CDR3 in amino acids: CASSHSGTGISEQYF. The CDR3 DNA is TGCGCCAGCAGCCACTCCGGGACAGGGATTAGCGAGCAGTACTTC.

The chain is built from TRBV10-1 and TRBJ1-1; 8 bases match TRBD1. From germline, CDR1 is WNHNN and CDR2 SYGVQD (reference sequence). CDR3 size: 14 residues. The V segment lost 5 bases and the J segment 1 base; nucleotides outside the gene matches: 3. The CDR3 bases are TGCGCCAGCAGTATAGGACAGGGGAACACTGAAGCTTTCTTT. Translated, it gives CASSIGQGNTEAFF.

The CDR3 loop is CASSQLDRGREQYF. CDR3 sequence (DNA): TGCGCCAGCAGCCAATTGGACAGGGGCCGCGAGCAGTACTTC. The chain recombines TRBV4-1 with TRBJ2-7; 9 positions match TRBD1. CDR1 MGHRA and CDR2 YSYEKL come from the germline V gene. V was clipped by 2 bases and J by 6 bases; unmatched bases: 5. The length of the CDR3 is 14 residues.